The following is a T cell receptor (beta chain) sequence with its context. Its antigen is not known. This sample is drawn from a study of response to subunit inactivated influenza vaccine. Study-wide findings and caveats: Authors suggested each seasonal influenza vaccination recruits few new T cells.

CDR1 is SGHTA, CDR2 FQGTGA, per germline. With 5 bases clipped from V and 2 bases from J, the junction kept 8 bases outside the gene matches. The CDR3 contains 16 residues. Each CDR3 protein is one row after TCRdb ran MiXCR on the RT-PCR reads. The data contain approximately 530,000 distinct CDR3 sequences, approximately 7.3% of them singletons. This material consisted of PBMCs from blood, taken less than 30 months after vaccination. This sequence joins TRBV7-3 and TRBJ2-2; 7 bases are a match to TRBD2. The sequence derives from a man between 50 and 75 years old who received an inactivated influenza vaccine. The DNA of the CDR3 is TGTGCCAGCAGCCCCATAGCGGGTACCAACACCGGGGAGCTGTTTTTT. This sequence encodes CASSPIAGTNTGELFF.